This TCR beta chain was documented in a study of shared clonotypes between healthy human individuals. Trimming cost V 2 bases and J 5 bases; bases outside gene matches: 6. CDR3 length equals 14 residues. The germline V gene encodes CDR1 SGHRS and CDR2 YFSETQ. Original data processing: ImmunoSEQ output lacked quality scores and full-length reads, limiting matched filtering. Clones were sequenced by immunoSEQ multiplex PCR, and TCRdb holds only the in-frame ones, with some missing. That table supplies the V and J calls and clone size; D and trimming were determined from the DNA. Of about 460,000 clones in the sample, roughly four fifths are singletons; the top ten hold more than 10%. Whole-study findings and limits: Exclusively blood specimens were collected; tissue repertoires likely differ.

This clone came up once. Its antigen remains unidentified. This sample includes further DNA sequences coding for the same CDR3. V usage is TRBV5-1 and J usage is TRBJ1-1; 7 bases fit TRBD1. The receptor's source is a woman between 35 and 50 years old in good health. Some clones in this sample may be carry-over from other donors' samples. Sample: PBMCs. The CDR3 region has the DNA TGCGCCAGCAGCTTAAGACAGGGTAATACTGAAGCTTTCTTT. It codes for CASSLRQGNTEAFF.